The next 16 T cell receptor beta chains were all read from a single sample in a study of blood T cell repertoires in COVID-19. The assay was immunoSEQ multiplex PCR, and TCRdb's table has in-frame clones only and misses some. The sample includes 210,000 or so clones, 80% to 90% of them seen just once. Sequenced input: peripheral blood. These receptors were taken from a woman between 50 and 59 years old with active or convalescent COVID-19.

The V gene is TRBV2, the J gene TRBJ1-2; D possibly corresponds to TRBD1 (5 bases). The CDR3 sequence is 14 residues long. Germline CDR1 SNHLY, CDR2 FYNNEI. V lost 2 bases to trimming and J lost 0 bases, with 7 bases between them. CDR3 bases: TGTGCCAGCAGTGAACAGGGTGCTAACTATGGCTACACCTTC. It is translated as CASSEQGANYGYTF.

The chain combines TRBV21-1 with TRBJ1-2. TRBV21-1 is recorded as a pseudogene. The CDR3 runs to 14 residues. CDR3 DNA: TGTGCCAGCAGCAATTGCGCACCTAACTATGGCTACACCTTC. Encoded protein: CASSNCAPNYGYTF.

The chain employs TRBV28 and TRBJ1-4; D is unclear. Germline CDR1 and CDR2: MDHEN and SYDVKM. V was pared by 3 bases and J by 4 bases, with 12 bases between. The CDR3 totals 15 residues. CDR3 loop: CASSFAQDYNEKLFF. The CDR3 DNA follows: TGTGCCAGCAGTTTTGCTCAGGACTATAATGAAAAACTGTTTTTT. Full variable domain (missing parts from reference TRBV28 and TRBJ1-4): DVKVTQSSRYLVKRTGEKVFLECVQDMDHENMFWYRQDPGLGLRLIYFSYDVKMKEKGDIPEGYSVSREKKERFSLILESASTNQTSMYLCASSFAQDYNEKLFFGSGTQLSVL.

V and J are TRBV12-2 and TRBJ2-7; the table's D call of TRBD1 was not tested on the DNA. TRBV12-2 is classified as a pseudogene. There are 17 residues in the CDR3. CDR3 sequence: CASRLRQGTSVPYEQYV. The CDR3 bases are TGTGCAAGTCGCTTAAGGCAGGGGACCTCTGTCCCCTACGAGCAGTACGTC.

This chain connects TRBV5-1 to TRBJ1-2; tentative D call: TRBD1 (6 bases). V was pared by 0 bases and J by 1 base, with 7 bases between. There are 14 residues in the CDR3. Germline CDR1 reads SGHRS; CDR2 reads YFSETQ. DNA of the CDR3: TGCGCCAGCAGCTTGGGGGACAATAACTATGGCTACACCTTC. Translated, it gives CASSLGDNNYGYTF.

This CDR3 is CASSPLGLYEQYV. The CDR3, as DNA: TGTGCCAGCAGCCCCTTGGGGCTCTACGAGCAGTACGTC. V usage is TRBV28 and J usage is TRBJ2-7; tentative D call: TRBD1 (5 bases). This CDR3 has 13 amino acids. Trimming removed 6 bases at V and 3 bases at J, with 12 bases between. Germline CDR1 and CDR2: MDHEN and SYDVKM.

CDR3 in amino acids: CASSPGTSGMSGEQFF. The CDR3 nucleotides read TGTGCCAGCAGCCCCGGGACTAGCGGGATGTCGGGTGAGCAGTTCTTC. This chain joins TRBV9 and TRBJ2-1; 13 bases match TRBD2. V gave up 4 bases and J gave up 9 bases; unmatched junction bases: 10. Germline CDR1 and CDR2: SGDLS and YYNGEE. This CDR3 contains 16 residues.

This chain uses TRBV5-4 with TRBJ2-2; tentative D call: TRBD1 (7 bases). CDR1 SGHNT and CDR2 YYREEE come from the germline V gene (reference sequence). The V end lost 4 bases, the J end lost 2 bases, and 15 bases lay between the germline ends. The CDR3 extends over 16 amino acids. The CDR3 sequence is CASSQGGGGNTGELFF. The CDR3 DNA follows: TGTGCCAGCAGCCAGGGGGGCGGAGGAAACACCGGGGAGCTGTTTTTT.

The rearrangement joins TRBV28 to TRBJ2-2; no clear D. This CDR3 spans 16 amino acids. Germline CDR1 reads MDHEN; CDR2 reads SYDVKM. Trimming cost V 3 bases and J 0 bases, with 11 bases left between them. The CDR3 reads CASSFLRLPNTGELFF. The DNA of the CDR3 is TGTGCCAGCAGTTTCTTGCGGCTACCGAACACCGGGGAGCTGTTTTTT.

The rearrangement links TRBV11-3 to TRBJ2-1; 7 nucleotides line up with TRBD2. Trimming took 2 bases from V and 6 from J; bases not matched to a gene: 7. The CDR3 length is 15 residues. The germline V gene encodes CDR1 SGHNT and CDR2 YENEEA. The CDR3 DNA sequence: TGTGCCAGCAGCTTACGAGCGGGGTTAACCAATGAGCAGTTCTTC. Translating it yields CASSLRAGLTNEQFF.

This chain joins TRBV7-3 and TRBJ2-2; TRBD2 might be the D (5 bases). Germline V lookup: CDR1 SGHTA, CDR2 FQGTGA. The ends were cut back, 6 bases at V and 7 bases at J, with 21 bases in the middle. CDR3 length: 16 amino acids. The CDR3: CASSQLVPADGGELFF. For the CDR3, the DNA is TGTGCCAGCAGTCAACTAGTTCCGGCCGATGGCGGGGAGCTGTTTTTT.

This CDR3 reads CASSYNGVPQETQYF. DNA of the CDR3: TGTGCCAGCAGTTATAACGGGGTCCCGCAAGAGACCCAGTACTTC. V usage is TRBV6-5 and J usage is TRBJ2-5, with D perhaps matching TRBD2 (5 bases). The V gene lost 3 bases and the J gene lost 2 bases, with 13 bases spanning the gap. The germline V gene encodes CDR1 MNHEY and CDR2 SVGAGI. There are 15 residues in the CDR3.

The CDR3 reads CASSSLNPPGQVSIRLFF. For the CDR3, the DNA is TGTGCCAGCAGCTCACTAAATCCACCGGGACAGGTGTCGATTAGGCTGTTTTTT. This chain links TRBV7-9 with TRBJ1-4; 8 bases fit TRBD1. The CDR3 contains 18 residues. Germline V gene data show CDR1 as SEHNR and CDR2 as FQNEAQ (reference sequence). The trim removed 4 bases at V and 14 bases at J, leaving 24 bases unmatched.

This clone was recorded a few times. V and J are TRBV13 and TRBJ1-1; tentatively, D is TRBD1 (6 bases). V lost 4 bases and J 1 base, leaving 19 bases between the germline ends. The CDR3 consists of 17 residues. CDR1 is PRHDT, CDR2 FYEKMQ, per germline (reference sequence). CDR3 loop: CASSSQTIQGWNTEAFF. The CDR3 coding sequence is TGTGCCAGCAGCTCACAAACTATACAGGGATGGAACACTGAAGCTTTCTTT.

The rearrangement uses TRBV5-1 and TRBJ2-3; D gene unclear. Trimming took 1 base from V and 2 from J, leaving 11 bases between them. The CDR3 loop spans 15 amino acids. CDR1 and CDR2 (germline): SGHRS, YFSETQ. Here the CDR3 reads CASSLIPTYTDTQYF. In nucleotides, the CDR3 is TGCGCCAGCAGCTTGATCCCTACCTACACAGATACGCAGTATTTT.

This chain uses TRBV11-2 with TRBJ1-3; D remains ambiguous. The CDR3 contains 14 residues. V shed 4 bases and J shed 2 bases, with 9 bases lying between them. The germline V gene encodes CDR1 SGHAT and CDR2 FQNNGV. CDR3 loop: CASSSTSPGNTIYF. For the CDR3, the DNA is TGTGCCAGCAGCTCCACCAGTCCTGGAAACACCATATATTTT.